The clone carrying this T cell receptor (beta chain) was seen a handful of times. Unique molecular identifiers were attached to individual cDNA molecules. TCRdb passed the 5' RACE reads through MiXCR, listing each CDR3 protein once. This table holds 54,000 or so distinct CDR3 sequences, around 13% found once. This sample is drawn from a study of early T cells in non-severe SARS-CoV-2 infection. Study details: Sequencing of bulk RNA from unsorted whole blood was done, without chain pairing.

The CDR3 loop spans 14 amino acids. The V end lost 6 bases, the J end lost 5 bases, and 11 bases lay between the germline ends. Germline CDR1 MNHEY, CDR2 SVGAGI. Material for sequencing was whole blood. This TCR came from an adult who was a healthcare worker with PCR-confirmed SARS-CoV-2 infection or an uninfected control (not recorded which). This sequence joins TRBV6-5 and TRBJ1-6; a weak D match, TRBD1 (6 bases). CDR3 residues: CASREYRDNSPLHF. CDR3 DNA sequence: TGTGCCAGCAGGGAGTACAGGGATAATTCACCCCTCCACTTT.